These 29 T cell receptor beta chains came from one sample sequenced in a study of molecular identifiers for immune sequencing clone quantification. TCRdb used MiXCR to reprocess the PCR reads, holding one entry per CDR3 protein. The table records some 320,000 distinct CDR3 sequences, roughly 23% of them present only once. Material: naive CD8+ T cells from blood, with Jurkat cell RNA spiked in. Specified subset: FACS-sorted CD8+CD4-CCR7+CD45RA+ naive T cells. These receptors were obtained from a human donor in good health. Some libraries in this study had Jurkat cell RNA spiked in.

The V call is TRBV4-1, the J call TRBJ2-1, with 12 nucleotides matching TRBD2. CDR1 and CDR2 (germline): MGHRA, YSYEKL. This CDR3 contains 15 residues. V shed 3 bases, J shed 9 bases, and the junction held 6 bases outside the gene matches. CDR3 sequence reads: CASSHPSGGALEQFF. CDR3 DNA: TGCGCCAGCAGCCACCCTAGCGGGGGGGCTCTTGAGCAGTTCTTC.

As concerns this clonotype: A read error may explain this, as a much larger clone is one base away. V usage is TRBV7-9 and J usage is TRBJ2-3; 7 bases are shared with TRBD1. Germline V CDR1 and CDR2: SEHNR, FQNEAQ (reference sequence). This CDR3 spans 15 amino acids. V was pared by 0 bases and J by 4 bases, with 4 bases of the junction left unmatched. The chain's CDR3 is CASSLAGGGSDTQYF. In DNA, the CDR3 is TGTGCCAGCAGCTTAGCAGGGGGCGGATCAGATACGCAGTATTTT.

This clonotype has ten or more counts. The chain uses TRBV6-2 or TRBV6-3 and TRBJ2-7; tentatively, D is TRBD1 (6 bases). V was clipped by 1 base and J by 9 bases, with 13 bases between them. This CDR3 is built from 13 residues. Germline V gene sequence: CDR1 MNHEY, CDR2 SVGEGT. CDR3 in amino acids: CASSYYQGPGQYF. CDR3 in DNA: TGTGCCAGCAGTTACTATCAGGGGCCGGGGCAGTACTTC.

The chain is built from TRBV4-1 and TRBJ2-7; maybe TRBD1 (6 bases). V lost 2 bases and J 5 bases, leaving 16 bases between the germline ends. The germline V gene has CDR1 MGHRA and CDR2 YSYEKL. The CDR3 is 15 residues long. CDR3 region: CASSQRAQGFHEQYF. CDR3 coding DNA: TGCGCCAGCAGCCAAAGGGCGCAGGGGTTCCACGAGCAGTACTTC.

The sample holds a few counts of this clonotype. The chain is built from TRBV5-1 and TRBJ2-5, with a possible D match to TRBD2 (7 bases). From germline, CDR1 is SGHRS and CDR2 YFSETQ. V was pared by 4 bases and J by 5 bases, with 18 bases between. CDR3 length equals 15 residues. CDR3 sequence reads: CASSADRGREETQYF. CDR3 bases: TGCGCCAGCAGCGCGGACCGGGGGCGGGAGGAGACCCAGTACTTC.

The chain uses TRBV29-1 and TRBJ2-7; D ambiguous. V was pared by 3 bases and J by 7 bases, with 10 bases between. This CDR3 is built from 11 residues. Germline V lookup: CDR1 SQVTM, CDR2 ANQGSEA. CDR3 protein: CSVELMGEQYF. The CDR3 nucleotides read TGCAGCGTTGAGCTTATGGGAGAGCAGTACTTC.

The genes are TRBV30 and TRBJ2-7; D unresolved. The CDR3 loop spans 13 amino acids. Germline CDR1 reads GTSNPN; CDR2 reads SVGIG (reference sequence). V was pared by 0 bases and J by 5 bases, with 11 bases between. CDR3: CAWSVLVSHEQYF. The CDR3 bases are TGTGCCTGGAGTGTACTGGTATCCCACGAGCAGTACTTC.

In this sample, this clonotype turned up a few times. The chain recombines TRBV14 with TRBJ2-3; D is perhaps TRBD1 or TRBD2 (5 bases each). Looked up from germline, CDR1 is SGHDN and CDR2 is FVKESK. The CDR3 length is 15 residues. V was trimmed by 4 bases and J by 2 bases, leaving 13 bases between them. The CDR3 loop is CASSPGHGYTDTQYF. The DNA for the CDR3 is TGTGCCAGCAGCCCGGGGCACGGGTACACAGATACGCAGTATTTT.

This clonotype has a handful of counts. The chain couples TRBV7-8 to TRBJ1-1, with 9 bases that match TRBD1. CDR1 SGHVS and CDR2 FQNEAQ come from the germline V gene. The CDR3 has 14 residues. V shed 5 bases and J 4 bases; nucleotides not matched to a gene: 5. The CDR3 DNA sequence: TGTGCCAGCAGCCAAGGACAGGGGCTCACTGAAGCTTTCTTT. This sequence encodes CASSQGQGLTEAFF.

V is TRBV6-6 and J is TRBJ1-5; 7 nucleotides match TRBD1. This CDR3 contains 13 residues. CDR1 and CDR2 (germline): MNHNY, SVGAGI (reference sequence). Trimming at V came to 4 bases and at J to 6 bases, leaving 3 bases not matched to a gene. CDR3 coding DNA: TGTGCCAGCAGTTGGGGACAGAGTCAGCCCCAGCATTTT. Translated, it gives CASSWGQSQPQHF.

About this clonotype: At one of its ends the junction is not consistent with the germline gene, which may arise from a read error. The chain has TRBV7-3 and TRBJ2-1; D is undetermined. Germline CDR1 SGHTA, CDR2 FQGTGA. The CDR3 totals 15 residues. The CDR3 coding sequence is TGTGCCAGCGGCTTAACTTACAGTTCCTACAATGAGCAGTTCTTC. Its protein is CASGLTYSSYNEQFF.

The chain couples TRBV20-1 to TRBJ1-4; perhaps TRBD1 as D (5 bases). Trimming removed 0 bases at V and 3 bases at J, with 11 bases between. The CDR3 is made up of 15 amino acids. CDR1 and CDR2 (germline): DFQATT, SNEGSKA (reference sequence). The CDR3 is CSARDLMGPNEKLFF. The CDR3 DNA reads as TGCAGTGCTAGAGATCTAATGGGGCCTAATGAAAAACTGTTTTTT.

This clonotype was counted only a few times. V and J are TRBV28 and TRBJ1-5, with 10 bases aligning to TRBD1. J gave up 6 bases and V 6 bases, and 8 bases lay outside the gene matches. Germline CDR1 is MDHEN and CDR2 is SYDVKM. CDR3 length: 15 amino acids. The CDR3 nucleotides read TGTGCCAGCAGCCACAGACAGGGGGCTAGTCAGCCCCAGCATTTT. This codes for CASSHRQGASQPQHF.

Note on this clonotype: The CDR3 ends on some other residue instead of the conserved phenylalanine or tryptophan, so this is likely a read error. V and J are TRBV10-2 and TRBJ2-3, with D possibly TRBD1 on 5 matching bases. Germline V gene lookup returns CDR1 WSHSY and CDR2 SAAADI. There are 15 residues in the CDR3. V lost 6 bases, J lost 0 bases, and 13 bases lay in between. The CDR3 coding sequence is TGCGCCAGCAGCGAACAGGTCGCTAGCACAGATACGCAGTATTCT. Its translation is CASSEQVASTDTQYS.

This clonotype was found many times. The V gene is TRBV12-3 or TRBV12-4, the J gene TRBJ2-5; the D is unclear. The V gene lost 5 bases and the J gene lost 3 bases, with 7 bases spanning the gap. CDR3 length: 12 residues. CDR3 amino acids: CASSPPEETQYF. The DNA for the CDR3 is TGTGCCAGCAGTCCACCGGAAGAGACCCAGTACTTC.

This clonotype has ten or more counts. The chain joins TRBV6-2 or TRBV6-3 to TRBJ2-4; either TRBD1 or TRBD2 may supply D (5 bases each). V was shortened by 1 base and J by 4 bases, with 14 bases between the two germline ends. Germline V lookup: CDR1 MNHEY, CDR2 SVGEGT. This CDR3 is 16 amino acids long. The CDR3 bases are TGTGCCAGCAGTTACTACTGGGACGGACCAAAAAACATTCAGTACTTC. It translates to CASSYYWDGPKNIQYF.

This clonotype was detected only a few times. The chain has TRBV20-1 and TRBJ2-7; D uncertain. V was cut by 0 bases and J by 3 bases, with 12 bases left in between. The germline V gene encodes CDR1 DFQATT and CDR2 SNEGSKA (reference sequence). The CDR3 spans 14 residues. The CDR3 reads CSAREPAGLYEQYF. CDR3 DNA sequence: TGCAGTGCTAGAGAACCGGCCGGGCTCTACGAGCAGTACTTC.

J is TRBJ2-7 and V is TRBV7-9; D not certain. From germline, CDR1 is SEHNR and CDR2 FQNEAQ (reference sequence). The length of the CDR3 is 13 residues. Trimming took off 5 bases at V and 5 bases at J, with 13 bases between the two ends. CDR3 amino acids: CASSPASWDEQYF. In nucleotides, the CDR3 is TGTGCCAGCAGCCCTGCCTCGTGGGACGAGCAGTACTTC. The entire variable domain, with the rest obtained from reference TRBV7-9 and TRBJ2-7, is as follows: DTGVSQNPRHKITKRGQNVTFRCDPISEHNRLYWYRQTLGQGPEFLTYFQNEAQLEKSRLLSDRFSAERPKGSFSTLEIQRTEQGDSAMYLCASSPASWDEQYFGPGTRLTVT.

In this sample, this clonotype turned up many times. V is TRBV2 and J is TRBJ2-4; TRBD1 agrees at 8 bases. This CDR3 region has 13 residues. V lost 6 bases and J lost 5; bases outside the gene matches: 3. Per the germline V gene, CDR1 is SNHLY and CDR2 is FYNNEI. The CDR3 nucleotides are TGTGCCAGCAGGGACAGGGTAGAAAACATTCAGTACTTC. Translating gives CASRDRVENIQYF.

The chain has TRBV12-3 or TRBV12-4 and TRBJ2-7; 10 nucleotides agree with TRBD2. The CDR3 contains 15 residues. J was trimmed by 4 bases and V by 6 bases; bases with no gene match: 9. DNA for the CDR3: TGTGCCAGCAGCCGAAGCGGGGGGGCCCGGTACGAGCAGTACTTC. It is translated as CASSRSGGARYEQYF.

This clonotype showed up many times. The chain couples TRBV7-2 to TRBJ2-3; 9 bases match TRBD1. The V gene end was trimmed by 5 bases and the J gene end by 6 bases; junction bases not matched to a gene: 9. The CDR3 loop spans 15 amino acids. The germline CDR1 and CDR2 sequences are SGHTA and FQGNSA. CDR3 sequence reads: CASSQDRGRADTQYF. In DNA, the CDR3 is TGTGCCAGCAGCCAGGACAGGGGCAGGGCGGATACGCAGTATTTT.

In the case of this clonotype: With a much larger clone just one base away, this may be a read error. The chain joins TRBV28 to TRBJ2-5; TRBD2 might be the D (5 bases). V was cut by 7 bases and J by 5 bases, with 23 bases left in between. Germline assignment: CDR1 MDHEN and CDR2 SYDVKM. The CDR3 covers 16 residues. CDR3 nucleotides: TGTGCCAGCACCCTAGGGAGTAGGAGGCTTTTTGAGACCCAGTACTTC. Translating gives CASTLGSRRLFETQYF.

This clonotype came up many times. This chain uses TRBV7-2 with TRBJ2-3; 7 bases agree with TRBD2. J was trimmed by 2 bases and V by 8 bases; bases with no gene match: 19. The CDR3 spans 18 residues. Germline loops: CDR1 SGHTA, CDR2 FQGNSA. In nucleotides, the CDR3 is TGTGCCAGCGCTGGCGCTCTAGCGGTCGCCGGAGCCACAGATACGCAGTATTTT. It codes for CASAGALAVAGATDTQYF.

Notes on this clonotype: The CDR3 end shows no conserved phenylalanine or tryptophan, and so a read error is likely. The rearrangement uses TRBV4-3 and TRBJ1-6; unclear D gene. Germline CDR1 and CDR2: LGHNA and YSLEER. The CDR3 runs to 15 residues. V lost 0 bases and J lost 10, with 13 bases in between. CDR3 residues: CASSQDGLLGSPLHC. CDR3 bases: TGCGCCAGCAGCCAAGACGGGCTCCTGGGCTCACCCCTCCACTGT.

This clonotype came up a few times. The chain employs TRBV3-1 and TRBJ1-2; no definite D call. Germline CDR1 is LGHDT and CDR2 is YNNKEL (reference sequence). Trimming shortened V by 4 bases and J by 6 bases, and 12 bases separated the two germline ends. This CDR3 is built from 13 residues. This CDR3 is CASSRDISHGYTF. DNA for the CDR3: TGTGCCAGCAGCCGAGACATATCCCATGGCTACACCTTC. The whole variable domain, remainder taken from reference TRBV3-1 and TRBJ1-2, is DTAVSQTPKYLVTQMGNDKSIKCEQNLGHDTMYWYKQDSKKFLKIMFSYNNKELIINETVPNRFSPKSPDKAHLNLHINSLELGDSAVYFCASSRDISHGYTFGSGTRLTVV.

V is TRBV4-1 and J is TRBJ2-5, with D unclear. CDR1 and CDR2 (germline): MGHRA, YSYEKL. The CDR3 covers 14 residues. Between the trimmed V and J ends, which lost 0 bases and 0 bases, there was a span of 5 bases. CDR3 in amino acids: CASSQDGYQETQYF. In nucleotides, the CDR3 is TGCGCCAGCAGCCAAGACGGATACCAAGAGACCCAGTACTTC.

The table lists this clonotype with many counts. J is TRBJ2-5 and V is TRBV7-6; perhaps TRBD2 as D (6 bases). Trimming took off 0 bases at V and 1 base at J, with 6 bases between the two ends. Looked up from germline, CDR1 is SGHVS and CDR2 is FNYEAQ. CDR3 length: 14 amino acids. Here the CDR3 reads CASSLAEGQETQYF. As DNA, the CDR3 is TGTGCCAGCAGCTTAGCGGAGGGCCAAGAGACCCAGTACTTC.

This clonotype was counted once. At one end, the junction sequence differs from germline, possibly due to a read error. The chain links TRBV5-3 to TRBJ2-5; 9 bases fit TRBD2. TRBV5-3 is filed as an ORF, its function uncertain. This CDR3 region has 15 residues. CDR3 protein: CASSGGTHPQVTQYF. CDR3 nucleotide sequence: TGTGCCAGCAGCGGGGGGACTCACCCTCAAGTGACCCAGTACTTC.

This clonotype was counted only a few times. V and J are TRBV12-3 or TRBV12-4 and TRBJ2-7; 9 bases are a match to TRBD1. Unmatched junction bases numbered 9, after V lost 4 bases and J lost 5 bases. CDR3 length: 15 amino acids. CDR3 sequence (DNA): TGTGCCAGCAGTTCCCCGGACAGGGGAAGAAACGAGCAGTACTTC. It codes for CASSSPDRGRNEQYF.